What follows describes a single T cell receptor beta chain. What it binds is unknown. This CDR3 has 20 amino acids. V was pared by 1 base and J by 0 bases, with 12 bases of the junction left unmatched. The germline CDR1 and CDR2 sequences are MDHEN and SYDVKM. This record belongs to a study of beta chain features in type 1 diabetes. The whole isolated RNA underwent reverse transcription, so sequencing captured expressed TCRB transcripts. The method was immunoSEQ multiplex PCR; TCRdb's version includes in-frame clones alone and lacks a portion of them. The sample yields over 700,000 clones, around a sixth seen once. Study conclusions and caveats: More deletions and fewer insertions at VDJ junctions were seen in type 1 diabetes patients. Patients with Type 1 diabetes showed moderately but significantly shorter TCRB CDR3s in all four CD4+ subsets.

This TCR came from a woman under 30 in good health. This chain links TRBV28 with TRBJ2-1, with 10 bases identical to TRBD2. The sequenced sample was naive CD4+ T cells from blood. The CDR3 here is CASSLSGIAGGTSSYNEQFF. CDR3 nucleotides: TGTGCCAGCAGTTTATCAGGTATAGCGGGAGGTACTAGCTCCTACAATGAGCAGTTCTTC.